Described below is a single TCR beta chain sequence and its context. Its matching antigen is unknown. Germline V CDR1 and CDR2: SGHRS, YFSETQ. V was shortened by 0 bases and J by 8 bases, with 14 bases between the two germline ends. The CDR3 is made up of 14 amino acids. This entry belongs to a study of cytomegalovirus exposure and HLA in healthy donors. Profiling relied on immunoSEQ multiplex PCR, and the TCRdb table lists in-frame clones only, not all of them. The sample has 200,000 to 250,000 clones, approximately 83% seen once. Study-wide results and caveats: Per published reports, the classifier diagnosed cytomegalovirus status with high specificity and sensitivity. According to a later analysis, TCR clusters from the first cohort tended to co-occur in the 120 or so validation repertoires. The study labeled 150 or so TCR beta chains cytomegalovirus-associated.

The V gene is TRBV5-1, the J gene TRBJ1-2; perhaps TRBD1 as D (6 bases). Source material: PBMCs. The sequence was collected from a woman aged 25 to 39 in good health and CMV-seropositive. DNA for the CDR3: TGCGCCAGCAGCTTGGCTTACGGGACATACGGCTACACCTTC. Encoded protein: CASSLAYGTYGYTF.